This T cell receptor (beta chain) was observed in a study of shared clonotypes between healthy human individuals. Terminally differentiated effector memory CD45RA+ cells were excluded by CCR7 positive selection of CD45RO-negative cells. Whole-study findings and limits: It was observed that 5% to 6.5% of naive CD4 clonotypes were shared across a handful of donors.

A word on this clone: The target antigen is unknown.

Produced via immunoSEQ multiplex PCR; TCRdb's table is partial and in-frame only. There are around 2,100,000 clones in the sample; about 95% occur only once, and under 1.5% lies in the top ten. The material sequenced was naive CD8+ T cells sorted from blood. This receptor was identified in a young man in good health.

CDR3 in amino acids: CASSLIAGTGAYEQYF. The DNA of the CDR3 is TGTGCCAGCAGTTTAATTGCCGGGACAGGGGCCTACGAGCAGTACTTC. The chain combines TRBV27 with TRBJ2-7, with TRBD1 matching over 10 bases. Per the germline V gene, CDR1 is MNHEY and CDR2 is SMNVEV (reference sequence). J gave up 2 bases and V 2 bases, and 6 bases lay outside the gene matches. The CDR3 consists of 16 residues.